This T cell receptor delta chain was sequenced during a study of fetal and pediatric gammadelta thymocytes (dated 2022 in TCRdb). With respect to the entire study: To strengthen a single-cell study of gammadelta thymocyte development, the researchers used bulk gammadelta thymocyte repertoires that mixed previously published data with newly generated, unpublished data. A total of 10 or so subjects, comprising 3 fetal thymus donors and 7 pediatric thymus donors, were covered by the bulk gammadelta thymocyte repertoire set. Bulk TCR repertoire data were added to increase subject numbers and strengthen the CDR3 publicity analysis. Unpublished data were combined with previously published data (refs 27,28) to make up the bulk gammadelta thymocyte repertoires.

Staining of thymocytes was performed with Zombie NIR viability dye and with antibodies against CD3 (UCHT1), TCRgammadelta (11F2), TCRVgamma9 (IMMU360) and TCRVdelta2 (IMMU389). TRD and TRG CDR3 repertoires were generated in bulk, separately, from sorted Vgamma9Vdelta2 and nonVgamma9Vdelta2 gammadelta thymocytes obtained from human fetal and pediatric thymuses. Pediatric thymus tissue was collected in Belgium from children having cardiac surgery. Pediatric thymus donors in the study were aged between about 1 and 12 years. As previously described, thymic cell suspensions were prepared from both fetal and post-natal thymuses. NonVgamma9Vdelta2 thymocytes were sorted as CD3+ gammadeltaTCR+ cells that did not have the Vgamma9+Vdelta2+ phenotype. Cell sorting was done on a FACS Aria III cell sorter (BD Biosciences). Within its sample, this clone is medium-sized (0.01 to 0.1%). This clone's antigen is unknown. Base qualities are missing; no much larger clone stands one base away.

Sequencing relied on an Illumina MiSeq. The source study handled its data this way. To analyze publicity, the Vgamma9Vdelta2 and nonVgamma9Vdelta2 bulk CDR3 files from each subject were merged so that every subject had one combined repertoire. Using base R and dplyr, CDR3 publicity was scored on a scale from 0 to 19 by checking each amino acid sequence across 9 single-cell datasets and some 10 bulk repertoires. TCRdb reprocessed the public data with the CATT caller; entries with the same nucleotide sequence were combined afterwards. For this entry, the V and J calls and clone size follow TCRdb and not the study's own pipeline. The sample contains around 1,200 delta-chain clones, about a third of them found a single time. The ten largest clones add up to about 6.8% of the sample. Results the study describes overall, beyond this receptor: Compared with post-natal repertoires, fetal gammadelta thymocyte repertoires were previously reported to be enriched for TRDV2, TRGV8 and TRGV9 usage, low N additions and public CDR3s.

The CDR1 and CDR2 encoded by the germline V gene are TSWWSYY and QGS. The CDR3, from cysteine to phenylalanine, totals 21 residues. The read is trimmed to its CDR3 DNA, 63 bases read in frame from base 1. Trimming accounts for 2 bases at V and 0 bases at J, while the number of junction bases matched to no gene is 18. This receptor was identified in a child who underwent cardiac surgery and was recorded as healthy. The sequencing input was non-Vgamma9Vdelta2 gamma-delta T cells from the thymus. Explained via the paper, the cell subset or site label denotes: CD3+gammadeltaTCR+ thymocytes not co-expressing Vgamma9 and Vdelta2. The sequence joins TRDV1 to TRDJ1; 10 junctional bases match TRDD3. The CDR3 reads CALGEIPFPLGDTLYTDKLIF. The bases read TGTGCTCTTGGGGAAATTCCCTTCCCCTTGGGGGATACTCTGTACACCGATAAACTCATCTTT.